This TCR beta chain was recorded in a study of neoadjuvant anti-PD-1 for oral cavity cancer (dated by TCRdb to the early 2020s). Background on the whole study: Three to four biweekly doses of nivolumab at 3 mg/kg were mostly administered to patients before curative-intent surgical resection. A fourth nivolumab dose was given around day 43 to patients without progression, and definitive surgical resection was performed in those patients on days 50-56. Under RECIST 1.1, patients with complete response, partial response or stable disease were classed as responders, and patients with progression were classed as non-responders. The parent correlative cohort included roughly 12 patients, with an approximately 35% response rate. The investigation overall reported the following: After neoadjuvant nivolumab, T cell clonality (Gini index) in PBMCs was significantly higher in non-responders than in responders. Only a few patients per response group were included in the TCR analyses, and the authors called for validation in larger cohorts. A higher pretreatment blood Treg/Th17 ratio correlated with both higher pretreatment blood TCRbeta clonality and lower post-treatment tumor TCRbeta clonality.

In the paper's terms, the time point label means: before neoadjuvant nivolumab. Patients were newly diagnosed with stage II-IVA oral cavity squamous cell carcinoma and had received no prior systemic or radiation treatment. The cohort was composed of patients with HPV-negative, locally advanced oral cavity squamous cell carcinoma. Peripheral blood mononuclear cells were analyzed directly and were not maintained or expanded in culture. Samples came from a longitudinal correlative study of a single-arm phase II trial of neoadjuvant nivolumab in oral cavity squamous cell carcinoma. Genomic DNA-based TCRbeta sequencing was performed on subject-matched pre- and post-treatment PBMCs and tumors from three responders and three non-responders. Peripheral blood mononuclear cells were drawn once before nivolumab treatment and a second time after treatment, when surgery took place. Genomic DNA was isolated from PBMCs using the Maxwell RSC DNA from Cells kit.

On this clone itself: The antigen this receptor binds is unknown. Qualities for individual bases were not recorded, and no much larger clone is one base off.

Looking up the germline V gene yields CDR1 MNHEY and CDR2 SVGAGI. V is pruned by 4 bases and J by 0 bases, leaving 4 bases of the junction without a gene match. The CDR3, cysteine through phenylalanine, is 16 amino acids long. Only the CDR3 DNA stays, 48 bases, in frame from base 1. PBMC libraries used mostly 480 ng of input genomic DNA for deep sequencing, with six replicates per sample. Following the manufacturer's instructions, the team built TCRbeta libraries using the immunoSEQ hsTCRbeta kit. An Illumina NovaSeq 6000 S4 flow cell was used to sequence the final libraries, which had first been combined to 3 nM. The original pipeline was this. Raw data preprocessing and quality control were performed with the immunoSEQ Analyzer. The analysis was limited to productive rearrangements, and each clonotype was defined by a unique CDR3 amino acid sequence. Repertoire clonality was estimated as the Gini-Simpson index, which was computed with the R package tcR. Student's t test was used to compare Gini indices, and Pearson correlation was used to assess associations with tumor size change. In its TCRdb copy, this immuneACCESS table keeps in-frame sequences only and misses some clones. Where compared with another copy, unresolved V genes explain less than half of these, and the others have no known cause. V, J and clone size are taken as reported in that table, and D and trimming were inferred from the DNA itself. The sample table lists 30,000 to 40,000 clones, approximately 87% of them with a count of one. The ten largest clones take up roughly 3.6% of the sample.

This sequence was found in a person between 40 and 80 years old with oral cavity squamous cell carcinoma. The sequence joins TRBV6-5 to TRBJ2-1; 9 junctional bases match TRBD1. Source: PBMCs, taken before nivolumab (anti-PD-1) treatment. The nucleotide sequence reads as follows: TGTGCCAGCAGTTCTGGACAGGGGAGCTCCTACAATGAGCAGTTCTTC. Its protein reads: CASSSGQGSSYNEQFF.